This TCR beta chain derives from a study of T cell responses to AZD1222 COVID-19 vaccine. As for the study in general: Second doses that came at about 4 or about 12 weeks were put together. Findings and caveats of the study: Seropositive at baseline were only a handful of AZD1222 recipients. The peak T cell response came first, and repertoires were sampled only after it. Vaccine-associated CD4 TCRs spanned spike, dominant at 160-218 and 743-854.

About this clone: Its antigen is still unknown.

V gave up 6 bases and J gave up 12 bases, with 14 bases separating them. The CDR3 consists of 11 residues. Germline V gene lookup returns CDR1 MNHEY and CDR2 SVGAGI. TCRdb's copy holds only in-frame clones and misses some; the assay was immunoSEQ multiplex PCR. The repertoire holds 90,000 to 130,000 clones, with about 86% as singletons. Source: peripheral blood, taken on day 0 of AZD1222 vaccination. This TCR was sampled from an adult in good health. The V and J genes are TRBV6-5 and TRBJ1-2; D ambiguous. DNA for the CDR3: TGTGCCAGCAGGGTGGAGGAGTACAACACCTTC. Amino acids: CASRVEEYNTF.